What follows describes a single TCR beta chain. Its cognate antigen is unknown. Primers included in the PCR were 60 Vbeta and 13 Jbeta primers. The assay was immunoSEQ multiplex PCR, and TCRdb's table has in-frame clones only and misses some. The data hold roughly 200,000 clones, with 70% to 85% observed a single time. V lost 3 bases and J lost 1; bases outside the gene matches: 2. The CDR3 sequence is 14 residues long. The germline V gene has CDR1 SGHRS and CDR2 YFSETQ. These data come from a study of cytomegalovirus exposure and HLA in healthy donors. Study-level points and caveats: Donors belonging to an Asian-associated ancestry cluster reportedly showed fewer N-insertions in productive TCRs than the 666-donor mean, according to what a later analysis found.

The chain links TRBV5-1 to TRBJ2-3, with 7 bases aligning to TRBD1. The receptor comes from a woman in her sixties in good health and CMV-seropositive. Sequences were obtained from PBMCs. The CDR3 region has the DNA TGCGCCAGCAGCTCCGGGACAGGCACAGATACGCAGTATTTT. Its protein is CASSSGTGTDTQYF. The full variable domain, with the rest looked up from reference TRBV5-1 and TRBJ2-3, is KAGVTQTPRYLIKTRGQQVTLSCSPISGHRSVSWYQQTPGQGLQFLFEYFSETQRNKGNFPGRFSGRQFSNSRSEMNVSTLELGDSALYLCASSSGTGTDTQYFGPGTRLTVL.